This T cell receptor beta chain was sequenced in a study of blood T cell repertoires in COVID-19. Study in general: Sources were T cells, B-cell-depleted T cells, or PBMCs; the material itself was cDNA or gDNA.

Original methodology: How many nucleated cells were present was estimated from reference gene primer amplification. Produced via immunoSEQ multiplex PCR; TCRdb's table is partial and in-frame only. The V and J calls and clone size were taken over from that table, and D and trimming were inferred from the DNA. This table has approximately 130,000 clones, around 85% appearing once. V was clipped by 3 bases and J by 2 bases, with 7 bases between them. The CDR3 sequence is 14 residues long. Germline assignment: CDR1 MRHNA and CDR2 SNTAGT. What was sequenced was peripheral blood. The sequence derives from a human donor in a cohort sampled during active COVID-19. The rearrangement uses TRBV6-4 and TRBJ2-2, with D uncertain. Here the CDR3 reads CASSEGDNTGELFF. The CDR3 DNA sequence: TGTGCCAGCAGTGAAGGAGACAACACCGGGGAGCTGTTTTTT.